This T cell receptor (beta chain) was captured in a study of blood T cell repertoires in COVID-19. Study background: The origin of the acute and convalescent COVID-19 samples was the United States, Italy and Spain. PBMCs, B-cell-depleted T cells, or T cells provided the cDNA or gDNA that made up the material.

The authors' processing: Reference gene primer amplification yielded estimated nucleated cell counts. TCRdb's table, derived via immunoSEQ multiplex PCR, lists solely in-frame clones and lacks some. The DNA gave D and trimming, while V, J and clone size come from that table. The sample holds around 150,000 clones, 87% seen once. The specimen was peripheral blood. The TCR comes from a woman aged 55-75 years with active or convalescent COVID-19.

CDR3 in amino acids: CASSVVANPSETQYF. The CDR3 bases are TGTGCCAGCAGCGTAGTGGCAAACCCCTCAGAGACCCAGTACTTC. The gene calls are TRBV9 and TRBJ2-5; D uncertain. CDR1 and CDR2 (germline): SGDLS, YYNGEE. The CDR3 consists of 15 residues. V shed 0 bases and J shed 4 bases, with 13 bases lying between them.